The rows below give T cell receptor beta chains drawn from one sample of a study of cytotoxic CD8 clonotypes in ibrutinib-treated CLL. Using immunoSEQ multiplex PCR, the repertoire was profiled, and TCRdb retains in-frame clones only, with some absent. Here the sample spans a few hundred thousand clones, roughly 71% being singletons. The sequences come from PBMCs, collected after 36 months of ibrutinib treatment. The receptors stem from a human donor with chronic lymphocytic leukemia. CDR3s include the opening cysteine and the closing phenylalanine or tryptophan. The D gene is left open where the match is weak. Only part of the rows carry a size: once, few, many, or a class if the clone is expanded.

clone_size: -; v_call: TRBV6-5; j_call: TRBJ2-3; d_call: -; cdr3_aa: CASSYGGRADTQYF; cdr3_nt: TGTGCCAGCAGTTACGGGGGACGTGCGGATACGCAGTATTTT
clone_size: -; v_call: TRBV7-6; j_call: TRBJ1-5; d_call: TRBD1; cdr3_aa: CASSPTGGHQPQHF; cdr3_nt: TGTGCCAGCAGCCCGACAGGGGGCCATCAGCCCCAGCATTTT
clone_size: -; v_call: TRBV28; j_call: TRBJ2-2; d_call: TRBD2; cdr3_aa: CASRLGGRRGWRYTGELFF; cdr3_nt: TGTGCCAGCAGACTGGGCGGGAGGCGGGGGTGGAGGTACACCGGGGAGCTGTTTTTT
clone_size: -; v_call: TRBV5-6; j_call: TRBJ2-7; d_call: -; cdr3_aa: CASSAASLPSYEQYF; cdr3_nt: TGTGCCAGCAGCGCCGCTTCTCTACCCAGCTACGAGCAGTACTTC
clone_size: -; v_call: TRBV5-1; j_call: TRBJ2-7; d_call: -; cdr3_aa: CASSTGAAEQYF; cdr3_nt: TGCGCCAGCAGCACTGGCGCCGCGGAGCAGTACTTC
clone_size: -; v_call: TRBV27; j_call: TRBJ2-3; d_call: TRBD2; cdr3_aa: CASSLLGLAADTDTQYF; cdr3_nt: TGTGCCAGCAGTTTATTGGGACTAGCGGCGGACACAGATACGCAGTATTTT
clone_size: -; v_call: TRBV19; j_call: TRBJ2-5; d_call: TRBD1; cdr3_aa: CASSHRGRETQYF; cdr3_nt: TGTGCCAGTAGCCACAGGGGACGGGAGACCCAGTACTTC
clone_size: few; v_call: TRBV20-1; j_call: TRBJ2-3; d_call: -; cdr3_aa: CSARRDTQYF; cdr3_nt: TGCAGTGCCCGGAGGGATACGCAGTATTTT
clone_size: few; v_call: TRBV6-5; j_call: TRBJ2-7; d_call: TRBD1; cdr3_aa: CASSRWTGSDEQYF; cdr3_nt: TGTGCCAGCAGTCGATGGACAGGGTCGGACGAGCAGTACTTC
clone_size: -; v_call: TRBV25-1; j_call: TRBJ2-7; d_call: -; cdr3_aa: CASGSYEQYF; cdr3_nt: TGTGCCAGCGGTTCCTACGAGCAGTACTTC
clone_size: -; v_call: TRBV6-5; j_call: TRBJ2-7; d_call: -; cdr3_aa: CASGKGRHEQYF; cdr3_nt: TGTGCCAGCGGAAAGGGGAGACACGAGCAGTACTTC
clone_size: -; v_call: TRBV4-1; j_call: TRBJ2-5; d_call: -; cdr3_aa: CASSPHQGAQFKYF; cdr3_nt: TGCGCCAGCAGCCCCCATCAAGGGGCCCAATTTAAGTACTTC
clone_size: -; v_call: TRBV28; j_call: TRBJ1-5; d_call: -; cdr3_aa: CASTGSNQPQHF; cdr3_nt: TGTGCCAGCACAGGTAGCAATCAGCCCCAGCATTTT
clone_size: -; v_call: TRBV28; j_call: TRBJ2-5; d_call: TRBD2; cdr3_aa: CASSSLGREVQETQYF; cdr3_nt: TGTGCCAGCAGCTCTCTGGGGCGGGAGGTACAAGAGACCCAGTACTTC
clone_size: -; v_call: TRBV18; j_call: TRBJ1-2; d_call: -; cdr3_aa: CASSPQNNYGYTF; cdr3_nt: TGTGCCAGCTCACCACAGAATAACTATGGCTACACCTTC
clone_size: -; v_call: TRBV7-9; j_call: TRBJ2-7; d_call: TRBD2; cdr3_aa: CASSLSLAGAAYEQYF; cdr3_nt: TGTGCCAGCAGCTTAAGCCTAGCGGGGGCTGCCTACGAGCAGTACTTC
clone_size: -; v_call: TRBV6-5; j_call: TRBJ2-5; d_call: -; cdr3_aa: CASPRKNRETQYF; cdr3_nt: TGTGCCAGCCCAAGAAAGAATAGGGAGACCCAGTACTTC
clone_size: -; v_call: TRBV5-6; j_call: TRBJ1-3; d_call: -; cdr3_aa: CASSLAGGSGNTIYF; cdr3_nt: TGTGCCAGCAGCCTGGCGGGGGGATCTGGAAACACCATATATTTT
clone_size: -; v_call: TRBV5-1; j_call: TRBJ2-7; d_call: -; cdr3_aa: CASSNSYSYEQYF; cdr3_nt: TGCGCCAGCAGTAACAGTTACTCCTACGAGCAGTACTTC
clone_size: -; v_call: TRBV2; j_call: TRBJ2-3; d_call: -; cdr3_aa: CASSEAAGKVTDTQYF; cdr3_nt: TGTGCCAGCAGTGAGGCGGCAGGGAAAGTGACAGATACGCAGTATTTT
clone_size: -; v_call: TRBV5-1; j_call: TRBJ2-7; d_call: TRBD1; cdr3_aa: CASSLGFGGQSSYEQYF; cdr3_nt: TGCGCCAGCAGCTTGGGGTTTGGGGGACAGAGCTCCTACGAGCAGTACTTC
clone_size: -; v_call: TRBV6-5; j_call: TRBJ2-1; d_call: -; cdr3_aa: CASSYAANSYNEQFF; cdr3_nt: TGTGCCAGCAGTTATGCAGCAAACTCCTACAATGAGCAGTTCTTC
clone_size: -; v_call: TRBV10-3; j_call: TRBJ2-1; d_call: -; cdr3_aa: CAIKGEADPWNNEQFF; cdr3_nt: TGTGCCATCAAGGGGGAGGCGGACCCCTGGAACAATGAGCAGTTCTTC
clone_size: -; v_call: TRBV10-2; j_call: TRBJ2-5; d_call: -; cdr3_aa: CASRLAGGETQYF; cdr3_nt: TGCGCCAGCAGACTAGCCGGAGGGGAGACCCAGTACTTC
clone_size: -; v_call: TRBV7-8; j_call: TRBJ2-7; d_call: TRBD1; cdr3_aa: CASSTGGMGNYEQYF; cdr3_nt: TGTGCCAGCAGTACAGGGGGAATGGGGAACTACGAGCAGTACTTC
clone_size: many; v_call: TRBV5-4; j_call: TRBJ2-7; d_call: -; cdr3_aa: CASSCYEQYF; cdr3_nt: TGTGCCAGCAGTTGCTACGAGCAGTACTTC
clone_size: -; v_call: TRBV9; j_call: TRBJ2-1; d_call: -; cdr3_aa: CASSGVRDSYNEQFF; cdr3_nt: TGTGCCAGCAGCGGCGTAAGAGACTCCTACAATGAGCAGTTCTTC
clone_size: -; v_call: TRBV5-1; j_call: TRBJ2-7; d_call: TRBD1; cdr3_aa: CASSLAGQGLNEQYF; cdr3_nt: TGCGCCAGCAGCTTGGCGGGACAGGGACTCAACGAGCAGTACTTC
clone_size: -; v_call: TRBV28; j_call: TRBJ2-2; d_call: -; cdr3_aa: CASSLVWALNTGELFF; cdr3_nt: TGTGCCAGCAGTTTAGTGTGGGCACTGAACACCGGGGAGCTGTTTTTT
clone_size: -; v_call: TRBV4-1; j_call: TRBJ2-7; d_call: -; cdr3_aa: CASSQGPGWQESSYEQYF; cdr3_nt: TGCGCCAGCAGCCAGGGGCCGGGGTGGCAGGAGAGCTCCTACGAGCAGTACTTC
clone_size: once; v_call: TRBV18; j_call: TRBJ1-5; d_call: -; cdr3_aa: CASSPGVGREAGGYSNQPQHF; cdr3_nt: TGTGCCAGCTCACCAGGTGTGGGCAGGGAGGCCGGTGGATATAGCAATCAGCCCCAGCATTTT
clone_size: -; v_call: TRBV6-5; j_call: TRBJ1-5; d_call: -; cdr3_aa: CASRGKNQPQHF; cdr3_nt: TGTGCCAGCCGGGGGAAAAATCAGCCCCAGCATTTT
clone_size: -; v_call: TRBV27; j_call: TRBJ2-4; d_call: -; cdr3_aa: CASSLSGTNLIQYF; cdr3_nt: TGTGCCAGCAGTTTATCAGGAACAAACCTCATTCAGTACTTC
clone_size: few; v_call: TRBV27; j_call: TRBJ1-5; d_call: -; cdr3_aa: CASSLSLRVGNQPQHF; cdr3_nt: TGTGCCAGCAGTTTAAGTCTCAGGGTAGGCAATCAGCCCCAGCATTTT
clone_size: few; v_call: TRBV5-6; j_call: TRBJ2-7; d_call: TRBD2; cdr3_aa: CASSFGVAGVYEQYF; cdr3_nt: TGTGCCAGCAGCTTTGGGGTAGCGGGAGTATACGAGCAGTACTTC
clone_size: -; v_call: TRBV5-1; j_call: TRBJ2-7; d_call: TRBD2; cdr3_aa: CASSLSGGRPPYEQYF; cdr3_nt: TGCGCCAGCAGCTTGTCTGGCGGGAGGCCCCCCTACGAGCAGTACTTC
clone_size: -; v_call: TRBV23-1; j_call: TRBJ1-5; d_call: -; cdr3_aa: CASSKGRKNQPQHF; cdr3_nt: TGCGCCAGCAGCAAGGGACGGAAGAATCAGCCCCAGCATTTT
clone_size: -; v_call: TRBV7-9; j_call: TRBJ1-5; d_call: -; cdr3_aa: CASSLAVGGYSNQPQHF; cdr3_nt: TGTGCCAGCAGCTTAGCGGTTGGGGGATATAGCAATCAGCCCCAGCATTTT
clone_size: -; v_call: TRBV29-1; j_call: TRBJ1-1; d_call: -; cdr3_aa: CSLIEGGEAFF; cdr3_nt: TGCAGCTTGATCGAGGGGGGGGAAGCTTTCTTT
clone_size: few; v_call: TRBV5-1; j_call: TRBJ2-4; d_call: TRBD2; cdr3_aa: CASSLSSSGGQNIQYF; cdr3_nt: TGCGCCAGCAGCTTGTCATCTAGCGGGGGGCAAAACATTCAGTACTTC
clone_size: -; v_call: TRBV5-1; j_call: TRBJ1-6; d_call: -; cdr3_aa: CASSREAADNSPLHF; cdr3_nt: TGCGCCAGCAGCCGCGAGGCGGCTGATAATTCACCCCTCCACTTT
clone_size: -; v_call: TRBV18; j_call: TRBJ2-5; d_call: -; cdr3_aa: CASSPDSFGETQYF; cdr3_nt: TGTGCCAGCTCACCCGATTCATTTGGTGAGACCCAGTACTTC
clone_size: -; v_call: TRBV4-1; j_call: TRBJ2-3; d_call: TRBD2; cdr3_aa: CASSLTDGGADTQYF; cdr3_nt: TGCGCCAGCAGCCTAACCGACGGGGGGGCGGATACGCAGTATTTT
clone_size: -; v_call: TRBV9; j_call: TRBJ2-7; d_call: TRBD2; cdr3_aa: CASSSVAGGPYEQYF; cdr3_nt: TGTGCCAGCAGCTCAGTAGCGGGAGGGCCATACGAGCAGTACTTC
clone_size: -; v_call: TRBV7-6; j_call: TRBJ2-7; d_call: -; cdr3_aa: CASSLVRGYEQYF; cdr3_nt: TGTGCCAGCAGCTTAGTCAGGGGTTACGAGCAGTACTTC
clone_size: -; v_call: TRBV18; j_call: TRBJ2-5; d_call: TRBD2; cdr3_aa: CASSPGLAEETQYF; cdr3_nt: TGTGCCAGCTCACCGGGACTAGCAGAAGAGACCCAGTACTTC
clone_size: -; v_call: TRBV28; j_call: TRBJ2-7; d_call: TRBD1; cdr3_aa: CASSPGTVYEQYF; cdr3_nt: TGTGCCAGCAGTCCCGGGACAGTCTACGAGCAGTACTTC
clone_size: -; v_call: TRBV10-1; j_call: TRBJ2-2; d_call: -; cdr3_aa: CASSGGITGAGELFF; cdr3_nt: TGCGCCAGCAGTGGGGGCATCACAGGCGCCGGGGAGCTGTTTTTT
clone_size: -; v_call: TRBV6-1; j_call: TRBJ2-2; d_call: -; cdr3_aa: CASSDSWSGNTGELFF; cdr3_nt: TGTGCCAGCAGTGATTCTTGGTCGGGGAACACCGGGGAGCTGTTTTTT
clone_size: once; v_call: TRBV29-1; j_call: TRBJ1-4; d_call: TRBD1; cdr3_aa: CSVTRGLNEKLFF; cdr3_nt: TGCAGCGTGACCAGGGGGCTTAATGAAAAACTGTTTTTT
clone_size: -; v_call: TRBV6-5; j_call: TRBJ2-3; d_call: TRBD1; cdr3_aa: CASSSPGQGRADTQYF; cdr3_nt: TGTGCCAGCAGTTCCCCCGGACAGGGGAGGGCAGATACGCAGTATTTT
clone_size: -; v_call: TRBV5-5; j_call: TRBJ2-7; d_call: -; cdr3_aa: CASSPHMIPYEQYF; cdr3_nt: TGTGCCAGCTCCCCCCACATGATTCCCTACGAGCAGTACTTC
clone_size: -; v_call: TRBV7-2; j_call: TRBJ2-3; d_call: -; cdr3_aa: CASSLGRGFTDTQYF; cdr3_nt: TGTGCCAGCAGCTTAGGTCGGGGATTTACAGATACGCAGTATTTT
clone_size: once; v_call: TRBV2; j_call: TRBJ2-4; d_call: -; cdr3_aa: CASSLTQGPQNIQYF; cdr3_nt: TGTGCCAGCAGTCTCACCCAGGGGCCCCAAAACATTCAGTACTTC
clone_size: -; v_call: TRBV29-1; j_call: TRBJ2-4; d_call: TRBD2; cdr3_aa: CSVVRRGGLAKNIQYF; cdr3_nt: TGCAGCGTTGTCCGGCGGGGGGGCCTAGCCAAAAACATTCAGTACTTC
clone_size: -; v_call: TRBV27; j_call: TRBJ1-1; d_call: -; cdr3_aa: CASSLRGQNTEAFF; cdr3_nt: TGTGCCAGCAGTTTACGAGGACAGAACACTGAAGCTTTCTTT
clone_size: -; v_call: TRBV4-2; j_call: TRBJ1-4; d_call: -; cdr3_aa: CASSQDKGRGITNEKLFF; cdr3_nt: TGTGCCAGCAGCCAAGATAAGGGCCGGGGGATAACTAATGAAAAACTGTTTTTT
clone_size: -; v_call: TRBV6-4; j_call: TRBJ1-5; d_call: -; cdr3_aa: CASSVERRQPQHF; cdr3_nt: TGTGCCAGCAGTGTAGAGCGGAGACAGCCCCAGCATTTT